This TCR beta chain was recorded in a study of graft-versus-host responses after intestinal transplantation. The ends lost 3 bases at V and 0 bases at J; junction bases unmatched: 4. The CDR3 length is 15 residues. From germline, CDR1 is SGHRS and CDR2 YFSETQ. As regards this clone: Its antigen is not identified. Since the CDR3 does not end with the conserved phenylalanine or tryptophan, this likely comes from a read error.

Study outcomes and limitations: Recipient marrow contained GvH clones, some of which appeared first in ileum or blood.

This table comes from immunoSEQ multiplex PCR, and its TCRdb copy is limited to in-frame clones, with some not included. In the table there are about 82,000 clones, roughly 91% of which are singletons. The sample here was unstimulated CD4+ T cells sorted from spleen or lymph node cells, taken before intestinal transplant. V gene TRBV5-1 combines with J gene TRBJ1-1; 8 nucleotides align to TRBD1. The clonotype originates from a human donor who received an intestinal transplant. The CDR3 DNA reads TGCGCCAGCAGCTGGTCGACAGGGGTGAACACTGAAGCTTTCCTT. Protein sequence: CASSWSTGVNTEAFL.